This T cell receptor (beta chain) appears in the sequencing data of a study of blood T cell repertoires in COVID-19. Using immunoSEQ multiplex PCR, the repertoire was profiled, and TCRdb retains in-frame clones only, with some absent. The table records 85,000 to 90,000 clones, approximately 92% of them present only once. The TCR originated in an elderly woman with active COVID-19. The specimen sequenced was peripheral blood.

The CDR3 loop reads CAIKKDRESYNEQFF. For the CDR3, the DNA is TGTGCCATCAAAAAGGACAGAGAATCCTACAATGAGCAGTTCTTC. The chain employs TRBV10-3 and TRBJ2-1; TRBD1 is a possible D gene (6 bases). The V and J ends lost 7 bases and 1 base respectively, with 14 bases between them. Germline loops: CDR1 ENHRY, CDR2 SYGVKD. The CDR3 covers 15 residues.